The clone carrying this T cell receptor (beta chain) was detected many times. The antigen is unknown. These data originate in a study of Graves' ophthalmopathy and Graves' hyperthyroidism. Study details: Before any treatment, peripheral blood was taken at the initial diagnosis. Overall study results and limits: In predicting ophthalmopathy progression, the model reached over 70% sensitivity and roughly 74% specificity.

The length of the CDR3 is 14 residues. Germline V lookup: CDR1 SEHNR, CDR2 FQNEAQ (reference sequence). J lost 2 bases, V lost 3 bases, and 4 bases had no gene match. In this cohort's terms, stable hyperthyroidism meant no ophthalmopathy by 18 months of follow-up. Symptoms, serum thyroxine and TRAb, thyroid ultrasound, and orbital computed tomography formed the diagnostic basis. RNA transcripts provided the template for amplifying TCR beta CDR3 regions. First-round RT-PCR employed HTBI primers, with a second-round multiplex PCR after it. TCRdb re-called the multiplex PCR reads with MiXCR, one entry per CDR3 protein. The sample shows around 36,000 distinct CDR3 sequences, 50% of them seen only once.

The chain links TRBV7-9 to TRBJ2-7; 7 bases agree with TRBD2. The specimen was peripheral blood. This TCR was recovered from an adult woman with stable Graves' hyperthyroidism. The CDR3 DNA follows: TGTGCCAGCAGCTTTCGGGGGGTGACCTACGAGCAGTACTTC. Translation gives CASSFRGVTYEQYF.